This is a list of T cell receptor beta chains from one sample in a study of PD-1 blockade in classical Hodgkin lymphoma. Generated by immunoSEQ multiplex PCR, the TCRdb table keeps only in-frame clones and is missing some. Of approximately 25,000 clones listed, approximately 69% are singletons. This specimen was peripheral blood mononuclear cells (PBMCs), taken at baseline. Source of these receptors: a human donor with classical Hodgkin lymphoma. The CDR3 runs from the conserved cysteine through the conserved F or W. The order of the fields is V gene, D gene, clone size, J gene, CDR3 protein. A D gene is named only where the DNA matches it firmly. The size field is filled for only some rows; it gives once, few, many or a size class.

>TRBV6-1|TRBD1|NA|TRBJ2-7
CASSGQLGTVSYEQYF
>TRBV9|NA|NA|TRBJ2-3
CASSVATDNRDVTDTQYF
>TRBV30|NA|NA|TRBJ2-2
CAQEEGRTGELFF
>TRBV6-1|NA|NA|TRBJ2-7
CASRTGLTYEQYF
>TRBV25-1|NA|once|TRBJ2-7
CASSALQGGNEQYF
>TRBV6-1|NA|NA|TRBJ2-1
CASSDGGEQFF
>TRBV19|NA|NA|TRBJ1-1
CASSNRANTEAFF
>TRBV30|NA|NA|TRBJ1-3
CAWRPAGLGNTIYF
>TRBV15|NA|NA|TRBJ2-5
CATDDRSQETQYF
>TRBV4-2|NA|NA|TRBJ1-4
CASSQGEQINEKLFF
>TRBV20-1|NA|NA|TRBJ2-5
CSARRTETQYF
>TRBV28|TRBD1|NA|TRBJ1-4
CASSPPSGTEGEKLFF
>TRBV7-9|NA|NA|TRBJ2-2
CAGGKNTGELFF
>TRBV7-2|TRBD2|NA|TRBJ2-5
CASSSRWGGQETQYF
>TRBV6-5|NA|medium-sized|TRBJ1-2
CASSPLTDIYGYTF
>TRBV5-6|NA|NA|TRBJ1-1
CASSWGGSTEAFF
>TRBV5-4|NA|once|TRBJ2-5
CASSRRGAQETQYF
>TRBV5-6|NA|NA|TRBJ2-7
CASSRTDYEQYF
>TRBV2|NA|NA|TRBJ1-2
CASRAQTFNYGYTF
>TRBV27|NA|NA|TRBJ1-2
CASSLSGTIFAYTF
>TRBV15|TRBD1|NA|TRBJ1-2
CATSRDRGQGDYGYTF
>TRBV5-4|NA|once|TRBJ1-4
CASSRTLGATNEKLFF
>TRBV4-2|TRBD2|NA|TRBJ2-2
CASSQVGLAGDTGELFF
>TRBV7-9|NA|NA|TRBJ2-7
CASSFSDEQYF
>TRBV10-1|TRBD1|few|TRBJ2-3
CASRPGQGDRDTQYF
>TRBV5-1|NA|NA|TRBJ1-1
CASSLMPGAEGNTEAFF
>TRBV7-9|TRBD1|medium-sized|TRBJ2-7
CASSRRQGEQYF
>TRBV4-3|NA|NA|TRBJ1-6
CASSQDHLNSPLHF
>TRBV11-2|TRBD2|few|TRBJ2-5
CASSLASGGASQETQYF
>TRBV10-3|TRBD1|NA|TRBJ2-7
CAIREFEGQTYEQYF
>TRBV2|NA|NA|TRBJ2-1
CASSEKGSYNEQFF
>TRBV6-5|NA|NA|TRBJ1-1
CASRSGGENTEAFF
>TRBV30|NA|medium-sized|TRBJ2-7
CAWRNRSYEQYF
>TRBV19|NA|few|TRBJ2-7
CASSRALPSYEQYF
>TRBV7-9|NA|NA|TRBJ2-5
CASSYLGLETQYF
>TRBV11-3|TRBD1|once|TRBJ2-2
CASSPGQGNTGELFF
>TRBV4-2|TRBD2|NA|TRBJ2-1
CASSQEGSGGNEQFF
>TRBV27|NA|medium-sized|TRBJ2-7
CASLLSAGSNEQYF
>TRBV6-6|NA|NA|TRBJ1-6
CASSYGESPLHF
>TRBV29-1|NA|NA|TRBJ2-7
CSAMPRPYEQYF
>TRBV14|NA|NA|TRBJ2-3
CASSQDLIGGTDTQYF
>TRBV5-6|NA|NA|TRBJ1-1
CASSPYRLPEKEAFF
>TRBV27|TRBD1|NA|TRBJ2-5
CASSPTGWQTQYF
>TRBV2|TRBD2|NA|TRBJ2-2
CAANGGADTGELFF
>TRBV7-9|NA|NA|TRBJ1-2
CASSLEGRYGYTF